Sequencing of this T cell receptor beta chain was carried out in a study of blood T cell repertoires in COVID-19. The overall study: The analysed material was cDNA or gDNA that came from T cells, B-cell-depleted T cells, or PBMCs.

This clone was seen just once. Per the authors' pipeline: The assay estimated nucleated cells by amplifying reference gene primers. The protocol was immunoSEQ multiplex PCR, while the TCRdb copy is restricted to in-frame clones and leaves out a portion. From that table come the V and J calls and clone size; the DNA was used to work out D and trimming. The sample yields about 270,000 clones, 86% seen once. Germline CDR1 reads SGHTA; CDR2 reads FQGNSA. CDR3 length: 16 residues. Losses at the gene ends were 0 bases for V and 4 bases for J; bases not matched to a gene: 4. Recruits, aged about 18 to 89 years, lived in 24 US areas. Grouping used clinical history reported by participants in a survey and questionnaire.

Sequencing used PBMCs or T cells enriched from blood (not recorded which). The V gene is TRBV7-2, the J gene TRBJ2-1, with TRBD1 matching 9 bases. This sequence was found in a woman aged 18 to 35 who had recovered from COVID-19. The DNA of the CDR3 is TGTGCCAGCAGCTTAGCGGTGGGACAGGGTTACAATGAGCAGTTCTTC. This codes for CASSLAVGQGYNEQFF.